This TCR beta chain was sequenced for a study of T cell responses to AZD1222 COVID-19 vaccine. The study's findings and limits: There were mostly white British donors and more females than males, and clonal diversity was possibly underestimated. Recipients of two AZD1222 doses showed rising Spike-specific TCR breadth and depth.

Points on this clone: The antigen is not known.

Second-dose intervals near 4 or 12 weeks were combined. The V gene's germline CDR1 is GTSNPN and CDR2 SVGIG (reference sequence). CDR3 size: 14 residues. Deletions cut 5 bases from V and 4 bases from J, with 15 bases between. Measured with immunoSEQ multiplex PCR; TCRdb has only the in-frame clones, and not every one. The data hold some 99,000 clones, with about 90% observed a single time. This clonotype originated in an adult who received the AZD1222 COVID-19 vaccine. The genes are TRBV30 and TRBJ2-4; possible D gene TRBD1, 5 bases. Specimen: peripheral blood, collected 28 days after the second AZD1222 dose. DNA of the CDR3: TGTGCCTGGGGCCCCGACAGTACAAAAAACATTCAGTACTTC. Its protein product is CAWGPDSTKNIQYF.